This is a list of T cell receptor beta chains from one sample in a study of T cells expressing NK-cell markers. TCRdb reprocessed the 5' RACE reads; each CDR3 protein has one entry and no DNA is given. This listing includes about 400,000 distinct CDR3 sequences. The sample was blood T cells: a sorted CD56 or NKG2C T cell subset, CD4+ or CD8+ T cells, or bulk PBMC T cells (not recorded which). These receptors came from a woman in her 50s in good health. Each CDR3 is given with its conserved first and last residue.

V	J	CDR3
TRBV12-3/TRBV12-4	TRBJ2-2	CASSLGQGANTGELFF
TRBV12-3/TRBV12-4	TRBJ2-1	CASSPSNEQFF
TRBV5-1	TRBJ1-2	CASSLVPGQSIYGYTF
TRBV28	TRBJ2-4	CAGQGGRALGRGKNIQYF
TRBV7-9	TRBJ2-1	CASSRLAGGVRFF
TRBV6-2/TRBV6-3	TRBJ1-5	CASSYSTLRLRGQPQHF
TRBV7-3	TRBJ1-1	CASSLVSESEAFF
TRBV5-1	TRBJ1-1	CASQSGGVGLNTEAFF
TRBV6-1	TRBJ2-3	CASRATGTSGTDTQYF
TRBV14	TRBJ2-1	CASSPLRQRAGGPGEQFF
TRBV4-2	TRBJ2-1	CASSPILGRREQFF
TRBV5-1	TRBJ2-2	CASSPKKGTVSVTGELFF
TRBV27	TRBJ2-1	CATLPLAGTGNEQFF